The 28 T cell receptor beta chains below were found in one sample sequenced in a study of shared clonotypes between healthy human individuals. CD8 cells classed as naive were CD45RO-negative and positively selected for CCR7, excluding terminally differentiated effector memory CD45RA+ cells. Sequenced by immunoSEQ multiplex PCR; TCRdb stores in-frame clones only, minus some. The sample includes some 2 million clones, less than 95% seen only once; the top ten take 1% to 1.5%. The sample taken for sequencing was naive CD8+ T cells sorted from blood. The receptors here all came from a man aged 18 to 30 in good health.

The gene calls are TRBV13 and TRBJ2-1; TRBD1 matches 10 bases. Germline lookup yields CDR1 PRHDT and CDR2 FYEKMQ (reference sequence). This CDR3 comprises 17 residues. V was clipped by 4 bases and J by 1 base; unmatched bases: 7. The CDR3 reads CASSSASDRGSYNEQFF. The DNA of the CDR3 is TGTGCCAGCAGCTCGGCCTCGGACAGGGGGTCCTACAATGAGCAGTTCTTC.

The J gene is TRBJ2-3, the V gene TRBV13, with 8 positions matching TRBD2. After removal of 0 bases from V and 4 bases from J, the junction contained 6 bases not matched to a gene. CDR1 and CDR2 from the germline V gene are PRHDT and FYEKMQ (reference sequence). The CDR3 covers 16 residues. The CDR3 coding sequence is TGTGCCAGCAGCTTAGGATCGGGAGGGGCGGCAGATACGCAGTATTTT. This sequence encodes CASSLGSGGAADTQYF.

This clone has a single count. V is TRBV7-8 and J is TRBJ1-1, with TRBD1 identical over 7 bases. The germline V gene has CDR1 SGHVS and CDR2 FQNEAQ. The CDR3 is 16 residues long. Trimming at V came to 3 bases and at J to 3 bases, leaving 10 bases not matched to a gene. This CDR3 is CASSLGSRDSHTEAFF. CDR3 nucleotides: TGTGCCAGCAGCTTGGGAAGTAGGGACAGTCACACTGAAGCTTTCTTT. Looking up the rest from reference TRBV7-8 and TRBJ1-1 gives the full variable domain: GAGVSQSPRYKVAKRGQDVALRCDPISGHVSLFWYQQALGQGPEFLTYFQNEAQLDKSGLPSDRFFAERPEGSVSTLKIQRTQQEDSAVYLCASSLGSRDSHTEAFFGQGTRLTVV.

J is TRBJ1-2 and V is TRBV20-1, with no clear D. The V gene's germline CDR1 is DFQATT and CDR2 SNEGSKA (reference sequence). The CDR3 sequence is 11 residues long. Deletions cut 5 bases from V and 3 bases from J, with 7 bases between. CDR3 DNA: TGCAGTGCTCTCACAGACTATGGCTACACCTTC. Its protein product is CSALTDYGYTF.

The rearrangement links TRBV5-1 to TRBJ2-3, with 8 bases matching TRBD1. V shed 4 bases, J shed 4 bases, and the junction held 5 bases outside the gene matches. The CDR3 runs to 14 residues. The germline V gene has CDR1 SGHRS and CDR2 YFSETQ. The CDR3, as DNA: TGCGCCAGCAGCCACGGACAGGGATCAGATACGCAGTATTTT. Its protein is CASSHGQGSDTQYF.

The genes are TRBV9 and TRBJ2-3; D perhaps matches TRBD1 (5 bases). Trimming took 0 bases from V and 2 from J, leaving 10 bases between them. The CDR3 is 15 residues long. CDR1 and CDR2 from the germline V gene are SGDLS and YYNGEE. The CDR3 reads CASSVVGAPTDTQYF. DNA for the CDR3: TGTGCCAGCAGCGTAGTAGGGGCGCCCACAGATACGCAGTATTTT.

CDR3 coding DNA: TGTGCCAGCAGTCTAATAGGGTTTACCTACAATGAGCAGTTCTTC. This sequence encodes CASSLIGFTYNEQFF. This chain connects TRBV28 to TRBJ2-1, with unresolved D. Trimming pared 5 bases from V and 2 bases from J, leaving 13 bases between. The CDR3 consists of 15 residues. The germline V gene encodes CDR1 MDHEN and CDR2 SYDVKM.

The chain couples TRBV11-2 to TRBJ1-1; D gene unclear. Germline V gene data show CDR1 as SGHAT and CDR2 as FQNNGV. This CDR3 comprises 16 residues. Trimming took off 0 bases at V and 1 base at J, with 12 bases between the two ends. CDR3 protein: CASSLDRMYSNTEAFF. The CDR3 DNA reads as TGTGCCAGCAGCTTAGATCGGATGTACTCGAACACTGAAGCTTTCTTT. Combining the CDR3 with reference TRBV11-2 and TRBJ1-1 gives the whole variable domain EAGVAQSPRYKIIEKRQSVAFWCNPISGHATLYWYQQILGQGPKLLIQFQNNGVVDDSQLPKDRFSAERLKGVDSTLKIQPAKLEDSAVYLCASSLDRMYSNTEAFFGQGTRLTVV.

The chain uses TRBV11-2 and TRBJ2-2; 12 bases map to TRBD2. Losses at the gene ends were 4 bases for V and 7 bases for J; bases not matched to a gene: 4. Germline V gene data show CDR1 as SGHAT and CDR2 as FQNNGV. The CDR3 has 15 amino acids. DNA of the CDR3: TGTGCCAGCAGCTCTCTAGCGGGAGGGTTCGGGGAGCTGTTTTTT. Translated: CASSSLAGGFGELFF.

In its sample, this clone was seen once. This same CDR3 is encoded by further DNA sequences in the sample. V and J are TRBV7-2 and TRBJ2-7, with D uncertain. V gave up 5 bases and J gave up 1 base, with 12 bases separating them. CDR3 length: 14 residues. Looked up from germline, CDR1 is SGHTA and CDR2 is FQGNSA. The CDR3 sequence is CASSPRGLSYEQYF. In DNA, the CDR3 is TGTGCCAGCAGCCCCCGTGGGCTTTCCTACGAGCAGTACTTC. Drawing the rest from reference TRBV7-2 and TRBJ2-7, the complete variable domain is GAGVSQSPSNKVTEKGKDVELRCDPISGHTALYWYRQSLGQGLEFLIYFQGNSAPDKSGLPSDRFSAERTGGSVSTLTIQRTQQEDSAVYLCASSPRGLSYEQYFGPGTRLTVT.

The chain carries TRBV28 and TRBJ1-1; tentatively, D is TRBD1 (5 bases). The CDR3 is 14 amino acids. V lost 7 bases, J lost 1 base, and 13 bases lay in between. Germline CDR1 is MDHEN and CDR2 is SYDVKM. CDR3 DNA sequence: TGTGCCAGCACCCCGGGGGGGGAGAACACTGAAGCTTTCTTT. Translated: CASTPGGENTEAFF.

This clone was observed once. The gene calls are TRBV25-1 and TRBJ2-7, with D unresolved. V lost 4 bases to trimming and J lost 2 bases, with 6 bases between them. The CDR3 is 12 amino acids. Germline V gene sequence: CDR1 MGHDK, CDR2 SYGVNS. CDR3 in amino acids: CASSAQAYEQYF. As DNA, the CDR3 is TGTGCCAGCAGTGCGCAAGCCTACGAGCAGTACTTC.

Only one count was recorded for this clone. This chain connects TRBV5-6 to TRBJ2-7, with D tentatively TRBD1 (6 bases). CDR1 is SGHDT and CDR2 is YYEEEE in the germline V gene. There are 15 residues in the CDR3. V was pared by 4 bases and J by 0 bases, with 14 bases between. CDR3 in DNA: TGTGCCAGCAGCCAATGGGACAAAAACTCCTACGAGCAGTACTTC. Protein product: CASSQWDKNSYEQYF.

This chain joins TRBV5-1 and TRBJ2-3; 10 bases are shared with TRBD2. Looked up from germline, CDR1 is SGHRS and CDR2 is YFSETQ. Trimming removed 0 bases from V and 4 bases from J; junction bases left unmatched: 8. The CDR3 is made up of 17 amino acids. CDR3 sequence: CASSLEASGGLADTQYF. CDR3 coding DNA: TGCGCCAGCAGCTTGGAGGCTAGCGGGGGCCTTGCAGATACGCAGTATTTT.

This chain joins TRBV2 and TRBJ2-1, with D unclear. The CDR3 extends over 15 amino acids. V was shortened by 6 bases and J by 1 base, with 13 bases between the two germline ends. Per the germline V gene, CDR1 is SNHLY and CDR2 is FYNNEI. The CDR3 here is CASRQLEGSYNEQFF. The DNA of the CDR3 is TGTGCCAGCAGGCAATTAGAAGGGTCCTACAATGAGCAGTTCTTC.

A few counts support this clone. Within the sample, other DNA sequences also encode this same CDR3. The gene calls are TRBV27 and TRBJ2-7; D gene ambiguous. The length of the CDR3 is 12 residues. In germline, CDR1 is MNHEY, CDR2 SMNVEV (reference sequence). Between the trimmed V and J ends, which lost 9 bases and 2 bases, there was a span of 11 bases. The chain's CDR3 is CASSPGPYEQYF. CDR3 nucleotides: TGTGCCAGTTCACCGGGCCCCTACGAGCAGTACTTC.

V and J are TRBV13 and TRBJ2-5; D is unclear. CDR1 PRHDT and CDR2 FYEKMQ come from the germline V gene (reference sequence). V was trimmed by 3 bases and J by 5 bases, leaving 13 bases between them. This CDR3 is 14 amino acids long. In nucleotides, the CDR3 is TGTGCCAGCAGCTTTTCTGGGCTGGATGAGACCCAGTACTTC. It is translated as CASSFSGLDETQYF.

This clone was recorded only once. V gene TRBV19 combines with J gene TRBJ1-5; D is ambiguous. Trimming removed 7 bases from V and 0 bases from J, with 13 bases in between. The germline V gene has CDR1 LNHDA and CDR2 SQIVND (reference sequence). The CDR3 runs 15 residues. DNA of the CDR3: TGTGCCAGTACACTGACGGATTATAGCAATCAGCCCCAGCATTTT. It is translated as CASTLTDYSNQPQHF.

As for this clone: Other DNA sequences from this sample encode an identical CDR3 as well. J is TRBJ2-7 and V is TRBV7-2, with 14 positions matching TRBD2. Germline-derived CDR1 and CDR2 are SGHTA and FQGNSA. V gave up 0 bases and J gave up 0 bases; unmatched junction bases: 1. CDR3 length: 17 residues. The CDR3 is CASSLAGLAGGSYEQYF. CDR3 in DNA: TGTGCCAGCAGCTTAGCAGGACTAGCGGGGGGCTCCTACGAGCAGTACTTC.

The CDR3 nucleotides are TGCGCCAGCAGCTTTATCAGCGGGGGGCCGATCGGGGAGCTGTTTTTT. It specifies CASSFISGGPIGELFF. J is TRBJ2-2 and V is TRBV5-1; 9 nucleotides align to TRBD2. CDR1 is SGHRS and CDR2 is YFSETQ in the germline V gene. V trimming: 2 bases; J trimming: 7 bases; junction bases outside the gene matches: 9. The CDR3 runs to 16 residues.

As DNA, the CDR3 is TGTGCCAGTAGCAACTCGAACAGCGGTATTCCAGGCGAGCAGTACTTC. It codes for CASSNSNSGIPGEQYF. J is TRBJ2-7 and V is TRBV19; D may be TRBD2 (5 bases). Trimming stripped 6 bases from V and 6 bases from J, with 24 bases between. The CDR3 has 16 residues. CDR1 and CDR2 from the germline V gene are LNHDA and SQIVND (reference sequence).

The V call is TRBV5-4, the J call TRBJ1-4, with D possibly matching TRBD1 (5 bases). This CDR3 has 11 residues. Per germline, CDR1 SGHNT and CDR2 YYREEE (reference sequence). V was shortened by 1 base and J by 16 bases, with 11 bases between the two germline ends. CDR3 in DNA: TGTGCCAGCAGCTTGTTTCAGGGTGGGTTTTTT. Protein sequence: CASSLFQGGFF.

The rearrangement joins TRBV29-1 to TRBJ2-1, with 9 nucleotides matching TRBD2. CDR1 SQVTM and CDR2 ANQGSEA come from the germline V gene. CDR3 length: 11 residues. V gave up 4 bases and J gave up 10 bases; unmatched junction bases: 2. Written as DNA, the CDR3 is TGCAGCGTTGCGCGGGAGGGCGAGCAGTTCTTC. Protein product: CSVAREGEQFF.

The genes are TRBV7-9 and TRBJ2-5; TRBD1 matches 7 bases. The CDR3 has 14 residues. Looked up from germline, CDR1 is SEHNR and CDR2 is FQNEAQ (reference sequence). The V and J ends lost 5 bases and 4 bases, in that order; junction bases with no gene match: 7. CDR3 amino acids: CASSPQGQPETQYF. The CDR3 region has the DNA TGTGCCAGCAGCCCACAGGGACAGCCAGAGACCCAGTACTTC. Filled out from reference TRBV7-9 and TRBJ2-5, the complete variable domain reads DTGVSQNPRHKITKRGQNVTFRCDPISEHNRLYWYRQTLGQGPEFLTYFQNEAQLEKSRLLSDRFSAERPKGSFSTLEIQRTEQGDSAMYLCASSPQGQPETQYFGPGTRLLVL.

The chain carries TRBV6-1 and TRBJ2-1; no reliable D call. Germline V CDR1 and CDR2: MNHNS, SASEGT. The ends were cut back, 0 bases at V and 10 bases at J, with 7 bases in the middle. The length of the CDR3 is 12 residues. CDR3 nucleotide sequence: TGTGCCAGCAGTGAAGCGGTCCAAGAGCAGTTCTTC. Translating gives CASSEAVQEQFF.

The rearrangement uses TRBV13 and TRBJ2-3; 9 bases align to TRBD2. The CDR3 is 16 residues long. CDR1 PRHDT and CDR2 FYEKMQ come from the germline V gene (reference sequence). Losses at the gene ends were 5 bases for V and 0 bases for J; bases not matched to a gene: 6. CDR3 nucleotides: TGTGCCAGCAGCACCCGGGGACTAGCTAGCACAGATACGCAGTATTTT. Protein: CASSTRGLASTDTQYF.

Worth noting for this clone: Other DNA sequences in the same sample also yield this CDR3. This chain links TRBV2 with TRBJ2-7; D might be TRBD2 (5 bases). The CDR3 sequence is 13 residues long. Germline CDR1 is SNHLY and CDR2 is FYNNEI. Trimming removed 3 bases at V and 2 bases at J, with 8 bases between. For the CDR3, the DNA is TGTGCCAGCAGTGACTCCGGGACCTACGAGCAGTACTTC. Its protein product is CASSDSGTYEQYF.

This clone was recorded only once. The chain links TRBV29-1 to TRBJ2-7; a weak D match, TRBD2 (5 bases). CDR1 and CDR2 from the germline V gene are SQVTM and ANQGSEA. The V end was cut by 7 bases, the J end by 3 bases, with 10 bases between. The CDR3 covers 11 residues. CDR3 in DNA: TGCAGCGGGGCGGCGGGCTACGAGCAGTACTTC. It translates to CSGAAGYEQYF.